Each of the 14 T cell receptor beta chains below was sequenced from the same sample in a study of spatial heterogeneity in lung cancer. TCRdb reprocessed the 5' RACE reads via MiXCR and lists one record per CDR3 protein. The repertoire has 45,000 to 55,000 distinct CDR3 sequences, about 12% of them found once; the top ten carry roughly 32%. Stated time point: blood at routine non-recurrence follow-up after resection. Sample: PBMCs, taken at follow-up. Receptors originate from a male donor with early-stage non-small cell lung cancer.

In its sample, this clonotype was seen a few times. The chain uses TRBV7-2 and TRBJ1-5; D gene ambiguous. Germline CDR1 SGHTA, CDR2 FQGNSA. The V gene lost 2 bases and the J gene lost 5 bases, with 10 bases spanning the gap. The CDR3 contains 14 residues. In DNA, the CDR3 is TGTGCCAGCAGCTTATCTGTAGGAGATCAGCCCCAGCATTTT. Residues: CASSLSVGDQPQHF.

This clonotype was observed a handful of times. The chain combines TRBV21-1 with TRBJ2-7; the D call in the table, TRBD1, was not verified against the DNA. TRBV21-1 is listed as a pseudogene. This CDR3 spans 16 amino acids. Written as DNA, the CDR3 is TGTGCCAGCAGCAAATTACCCGGGACAGCCAGCTACGAGCAGTACTTC. Its protein product is CASSKLPGTASYEQYF.

This clonotype was observed at least ten times. The chain uses TRBV5-4 and TRBJ1-2; D might be TRBD1 (5 bases). Germline CDR1 SGHNT, CDR2 YYREEE (reference sequence). This CDR3 contains 15 residues. V was trimmed by 4 bases and J by 8 bases, leaving 21 bases between them. For the CDR3, the DNA is TGTGCCAGCAGCCCGGGGACGCACCCGGGTTTGGGCTACACCTTC. Protein product: CASSPGTHPGLGYTF.

The chain recombines TRBV20-1 with TRBJ2-7, with 12 bases identical to TRBD2. The CDR3 is made up of 17 amino acids. Germline V gives CDR1 DFQATT, CDR2 SNEGSKA (reference sequence). Trimming removed 3 bases from V and 1 base from J; junction bases left unmatched: 10. CDR3 sequence: CSASPSGRAAASYEQYF. The CDR3 nucleotides read TGCAGTGCTAGCCCTAGCGGGAGGGCCGCCGCGTCCTACGAGCAGTACTTC.

V gene TRBV5-1 combines with J gene TRBJ1-1; tentative D call: TRBD1 (6 bases). This CDR3 has 15 amino acids. Germline V gene data show CDR1 as SGHRS and CDR2 as YFSETQ. Between the trimmed V and J ends, which lost 3 bases and 7 bases, there was a span of 19 bases. CDR3 in amino acids: CASSSPSGDHIEAFF. CDR3 bases: TGCGCCAGCAGCTCCCCCTCAGGGGACCACATTGAAGCTTTCTTT.

The rearrangement links TRBV20-1 to TRBJ2-1; 8 positions match TRBD2. V shed 5 bases, J shed 3 bases, and the junction held 6 bases outside the gene matches. The CDR3 runs to 14 residues. Germline V CDR1 and CDR2: DFQATT, SNEGSKA (reference sequence). This chain's CDR3 is CSASAGVGYNEQFF. The CDR3 DNA sequence: TGCAGTGCTTCAGCGGGAGTGGGCTACAATGAGCAGTTCTTC.

About this clonotype: A much larger clone sits a single nucleotide away, making a read error possible. V usage is TRBV20-1 and J usage is TRBJ1-1; D gene unclear. From germline, CDR1 is DFQATT and CDR2 SNEGSKA (reference sequence). V lost 2 bases and J lost 0, with 16 bases in between. This CDR3 has 16 residues. As DNA, the CDR3 is TGCAGTGCTAGAAAACCTAAGCTTGGCGTGAACACTGAAGCTTTCTTT. This sequence encodes CSARKPKLGVNTEAFF.

In its sample, this clonotype was seen many times. The chain combines TRBV5-6 with TRBJ2-7; D is undetermined. CDR1 and CDR2 from the germline V gene are SGHDT and YYEEEE. This CDR3 region has 11 residues. Trimming cost V 4 bases and J 4 bases, with 6 bases left between them. Here the CDR3 DNA reads TGTGCCAGCAGCCTCCAATACGAGCAGTACTTC. Translation gives CASSLQYEQYF.

This clonotype appeared a few times. The rearrangement uses TRBV20-1 and TRBJ1-1; 7 bases match TRBD1. The CDR3 sequence is 15 residues long. Germline lookup yields CDR1 DFQATT and CDR2 SNEGSKA (reference sequence). Trimming took 0 bases from V and 0 from J; bases not matched to a gene: 4. The CDR3 DNA is TGCAGTGCTAGAGAATCCGGGACAGTGAACACTGAAGCTTTCTTT. As protein: CSARESGTVNTEAFF.

A few counts support this clonotype. The chain couples TRBV2 to TRBJ2-7; the match to TRBD1 covers 9 bases. Per the germline V gene, CDR1 is SNHLY and CDR2 is FYNNEI. V shed 5 bases, J shed 7 bases, and the junction held 9 bases outside the gene matches. CDR3 size: 14 residues. CDR3 amino acids: CASSRDREPGEQYF. Here the CDR3 DNA reads TGTGCCAGCAGTAGGGACAGGGAGCCGGGGGAGCAGTACTTC.

This clonotype has only a few counts. The V gene is TRBV29-1, the J gene TRBJ1-1, with D hard to call. There are 13 residues in the CDR3. Germline lookup yields CDR1 SQVTM and CDR2 ANQGSEA. With 5 bases removed from V and 0 bases from J, the gap between germline ends came to 10 bases. CDR3 DNA sequence: TGCAGCGTTATTACTTACATGAACACTGAAGCTTTCTTT. Residues: CSVITYMNTEAFF.

The chain joins TRBV4-3 to TRBJ1-4, with TRBD1 matching 9 bases. Germline loops: CDR1 LGHNA, CDR2 YSLEER. The J segment lost 8 bases and the V segment lost 0 bases, leaving 10 bases of the junction unmatched. There are 17 residues in the CDR3. In DNA, the CDR3 is TGCGCCAGCAGCCAAGAACCGCCGGGGACAGGGAGGGAAAAACTGTTTTTT. Protein: CASSQEPPGTGREKLFF.

In its sample, this clonotype was seen a few times. The CDR3 here is CATSRDVSDTQYF. The CDR3 region has the DNA TGTGCCACCAGCAGAGACGTGTCAGATACGCAGTATTTT. The chain links TRBV15 to TRBJ2-3; D unclear. With 0 bases removed from V and 4 bases from J, the gap between germline ends came to 5 bases. CDR3 length equals 13 residues. The germline V gene has CDR1 LNHNV and CDR2 YYDKDF (reference sequence).

This clonotype was detected many times. The chain employs TRBV4-1 and TRBJ2-1; tentative D call: TRBD1 (6 bases). Deletions cut 1 base from V and 10 bases from J, with 20 bases between. The germline gives CDR1 MGHRA, CDR2 YSYEKL. CDR3 length: 16 residues. CDR3 protein: CASSQGLQGPLREQFF. The CDR3 DNA sequence: TGCGCCAGCAGCCAAGGCCTACAGGGTCCGTTACGGGAGCAGTTCTTC.